The 20 T cell receptor beta chains given below trace back to one sample, sequenced in a study of blood T cell repertoires in COVID-19. Only in-frame clones appear in the TCRdb table, and some are missing; sequencing was by immunoSEQ multiplex PCR. The sample gives some 300,000 clones, more than 75% of which show up once; over 3.5% is in the top ten. The sequenced sample was PBMCs or T cells enriched from blood (not recorded which). These receptors came from a man aged 25 to 40 who had recovered from COVID-19.

The genes are TRBV14 and TRBJ2-3, with 8 nucleotides matching TRBD1. Per the germline V gene, CDR1 is SGHDN and CDR2 is FVKESK. This CDR3 spans 17 amino acids. Unmatched junction bases numbered 8, after V lost 0 bases and J lost 3 bases. The CDR3 DNA sequence: TGTGCCAGCAGCCAAGATTACAGGGGGGTTGTAACAGATACGCAGTATTTT. It codes for CASSQDYRGVVTDTQYF.

This clone appeared a single time. CDR3 residues: CASTVANLEAFF. Here the CDR3 DNA reads TGTGCCAGCACCGTCGCCAACTTGGAAGCTTTCTTT. This rearrangement joins TRBV12-3 or TRBV12-4 to TRBJ1-1, with D unresolved. CDR3 length: 12 residues. V lost 7 bases and J lost 8, with 14 bases in between.

The V and J genes are TRBV15 and TRBJ1-1; weak D call: TRBD1 (6 bases). The CDR3 consists of 14 residues. V gave up 5 bases and J gave up 0 bases, with 10 bases separating them. The germline V gene has CDR1 LNHNV and CDR2 YYDKDF (reference sequence). CDR3 sequence reads: CATSEGEMNTEAFF. As DNA, the CDR3 is TGTGCCACCAGCGAGGGGGAAATGAACACTGAAGCTTTCTTT.

The chain combines TRBV5-1 with TRBJ2-2; possible D gene TRBD2, 5 bases. In germline, CDR1 is SGHRS, CDR2 YFSETQ. The length of the CDR3 is 15 residues. Trimming cost V 0 bases and J 6 bases, with 12 bases left between them. The CDR3 DNA reads TGCGCCAGCAGCTTGGATGACGGGGTCCCCGGGGAGCTGTTTTTT. This translates into CASSLDDGVPGELFF.

V usage is TRBV7-2 and J usage is TRBJ2-1; TRBD1 matches at 7 bases. CDR3 length equals 15 residues. Germline values: CDR1 SGHTA, CDR2 FQGNSA. After removal of 0 bases from V and 6 bases from J, the junction contained 5 bases not matched to a gene. This CDR3 reads CASSLASRTGNEQFF. CDR3 nucleotides: TGTGCCAGCAGCTTAGCCTCGAGGACAGGCAATGAGCAGTTCTTC.

The chain carries TRBV27 and TRBJ1-1, with D maybe TRBD1 (6 bases). CDR3 length: 15 amino acids. Trimming pared 6 bases from V and 4 bases from J, leaving 18 bases between. CDR1 is MNHEY, CDR2 SMNVEV, per germline (reference sequence). In nucleotides, the CDR3 is TGTGCCAGCAGACAAGCCCCAGGGGAGCGCACTGAAGCTTTCTTT. It is translated as CASRQAPGERTEAFF.

V usage is TRBV21-1 and J usage is TRBJ2-5; the DNA was not compared with TRBD1, the D call given in the table. TRBV21-1 is noted as a pseudogene. This CDR3 has 14 residues. DNA for the CDR3: TGTGCCAGCAGCACCACAGGACACGGGGAGACCCAGTACTTC. Translation gives CASSTTGHGETQYF.

The chain couples TRBV18 to TRBJ2-1, with 7 bases identical to TRBD2. Germline-derived CDR1 and CDR2 are KGHSH and LQKENI. The CDR3 spans 18 residues. Trimming took 0 bases from V and 4 from J; bases not matched to a gene: 12. The chain's CDR3 is CASSPPVQLGRGYNEQFF. The CDR3 DNA is TGTGCCAGCTCACCACCGGTGCAGTTGGGGAGGGGATACAATGAGCAGTTCTTC.

This chain connects TRBV4-1 to TRBJ2-7; 7 bases line up with TRBD1. Trimming at V came to 4 bases and at J to 3 bases, leaving 6 bases not matched to a gene. Germline V gene sequence: CDR1 MGHRA, CDR2 YSYEKL. CDR3 length: 14 residues. The CDR3 loop reads CASSPDRVLYEQYF. For the CDR3, the DNA is TGCGCCAGCAGCCCCGACAGGGTTCTCTACGAGCAGTACTTC.

The chain links TRBV5-1 to TRBJ1-1; D is perhaps TRBD1 (5 bases). The CDR3 has 14 residues. The V gene lost 1 base and the J gene lost 4 bases, with 11 bases spanning the gap. The germline CDR1 and CDR2 sequences are SGHRS and YFSETQ. For the CDR3, the DNA is TGCGCCAGCAGCTTGCTTGTCGGGGGCACTGAAGCTTTCTTT. Translated: CASSLLVGGTEAFF.

The chain employs TRBV23-1 and TRBJ2-7; D gene ambiguous. TRBV23-1 is placed among ORFs of uncertain function. The CDR3 is 16 residues long. Trimming pared 0 bases from V and 1 base from J, leaving 13 bases between. The CDR3 loop reads CASSQSTLAPSYEQYF. Written as DNA, the CDR3 is TGCGCCAGCAGTCAATCCACCTTGGCCCCTTCCTACGAGCAGTACTTC.

The chain links TRBV5-1 to TRBJ2-1, with a possible D match to TRBD2 (5 bases). There are 18 residues in the CDR3. The V end was cut by 4 bases, the J end by 10 bases, with 30 bases between. The germline V gene has CDR1 SGHRS and CDR2 YFSETQ. CDR3 bases: TGCGCCAGCAGCCCGGACGACTATTTCCTCGGGCATTGGGGAGAGCAGTTCTTC. Its translation is CASSPDDYFLGHWGEQFF.

The gene calls are TRBV19 and TRBJ2-1, with 13 positions matching TRBD2. The germline V gene has CDR1 LNHDA and CDR2 SQIVND (reference sequence). Germline trimming cut 6 bases from V and 3 bases from J; bases unmatched to any gene: 5. The CDR3 consists of 16 residues. For the CDR3, the DNA is TGTGCCAGTAGCCGGACTAGCGGGAGTCTCTACAATGAGCAGTTCTTC. It yields the protein CASSRTSGSLYNEQFF.

This rearrangement joins TRBV7-8 to TRBJ1-5, with D unclear. The germline V gene has CDR1 SGHVS and CDR2 FQNEAQ. Trimming left V 5 bases short and J 4 bases short, with 6 bases between. The CDR3 loop spans 12 amino acids. The CDR3 sequence is CASSATNQPQHF. As DNA, the CDR3 is TGTGCCAGCAGCGCCACTAATCAGCCCCAGCATTTT.

The chain couples TRBV12-3 or TRBV12-4 to TRBJ1-2; D not resolved. CDR3 length: 12 amino acids. V shed 3 bases and J shed 14 bases, with 16 bases lying between them. This CDR3 is CASSFPQAPGTF. The CDR3 DNA reads as TGTGCCAGCAGTTTCCCGCAGGCACCTGGGACCTTC.

This clone was seen just once. This chain links TRBV5-1 with TRBJ1-1, with D unclear. Germline CDR1 and CDR2: SGHRS and YFSETQ. This CDR3 has 15 amino acids. V lost 4 bases and J 4 bases, leaving 17 bases between the germline ends. The CDR3 reads CASSLEGGRSTEAFF. The CDR3 DNA sequence: TGCGCCAGCAGCCTTGAGGGCGGGAGGAGCACTGAAGCTTTCTTT.

The chain recombines TRBV5-4 with TRBJ2-3; D might be TRBD2 (7 bases). CDR3 size: 15 residues. Germline V CDR1 and CDR2: SGHNT, YYREEE (reference sequence). The V gene lost 2 bases and the J gene lost 6 bases, with 16 bases spanning the gap. The CDR3 DNA reads as TGTGCCAGCAGCTTACGACAGGCGGGAGCGGATACGCAGTATTTT. Protein: CASSLRQAGADTQYF.

The chain joins TRBV7-9 to TRBJ2-5; a weak D match, TRBD1 (5 bases). The CDR3 extends over 16 amino acids. V was cut by 2 bases and J by 2 bases, with 15 bases left in between. Germline values: CDR1 SEHNR, CDR2 FQNEAQ (reference sequence). The CDR3 sequence: CASSLSQGTKQETQYF. The CDR3 nucleotides are TGTGCCAGCAGCTTAAGTCAGGGAACAAAACAAGAGACCCAGTACTTC.

The J gene is TRBJ1-2, the V gene TRBV6-5; no clear D gene. The CDR3 is 15 amino acids. The V end lost 7 bases, the J end lost 4 bases, and 19 bases lay between the germline ends. Looked up from germline, CDR1 is MNHEY and CDR2 is SVGAGI. The CDR3 reads CASKVPGEAGYGYTF. The CDR3 region has the DNA TGTGCCAGCAAAGTCCCGGGAGAGGCGGGCTATGGCTACACCTTC.

On this clone: The sample holds other DNA sequences that translate to the same CDR3. This sequence joins TRBV12-3 or TRBV12-4 and TRBJ2-2; D ambiguous. The CDR3 runs 12 residues. V dropped 4 bases and J dropped 3 bases, with 3 bases sitting between them. Written as DNA, the CDR3 is TGTGCCAGCAGTTCAGACACCGGGGAGCTGTTTTTT. Translated, it gives CASSSDTGELFF.